The 27 T cell receptor beta chains below all came from one sample that was sequenced in a study of cytomegalovirus exposure and HLA in healthy donors. Method: immunoSEQ multiplex PCR; TCRdb's copy keeps in-frame clones and lacks some. The sample includes 150,000 to 200,000 clones, 80% to 85% of them seen just once. Sequenced: PBMCs. The receptors derive from a man aged 30-40 years in good health and CMV-seropositive.

The CDR3 reads CASSQGSPWTGPLMNTEAFF. For the CDR3, the DNA is TGCGCCAGCAGCCAAGGGTCCCCCTGGACAGGGCCTTTGATGAACACTGAAGCTTTCTTT. This chain joins TRBV4-1 and TRBJ1-1; TRBD1 agrees at 8 bases. Per the germline V gene, CDR1 is MGHRA and CDR2 is YSYEKL. This CDR3 is built from 20 residues. V was pared by 1 base and J by 0 bases, with 16 bases of the junction left unmatched.

V is TRBV29-1 and J is TRBJ2-7, with TRBD1 matching 9 bases. With V trimmed by 6 bases and J by 1 base, 7 bases remained unmatched. This CDR3 is 14 amino acids long. The germline V gene encodes CDR1 SQVTM and CDR2 ANQGSEA. In DNA form, the CDR3 reads TGCAGCGTGCCGTCGGGACAGGGTTCCTACGAGCAGTACTTC. This sequence encodes CSVPSGQGSYEQYF.

The chain uses TRBV27 and TRBJ2-3; D possibly corresponds to TRBD2 (6 bases). The CDR3 is 15 amino acids. With 6 bases removed from V and 5 bases from J, the gap between germline ends came to 18 bases. CDR1 is MNHEY, CDR2 SMNVEV, per germline (reference sequence). Written as DNA, the CDR3 is TGTGCCAGCAGCGGTCTGGATGGAGGGGTAGATACGCAGTATTTT. Its protein is CASSGLDGGVDTQYF.

The chain employs TRBV13 and TRBJ2-5; maybe TRBD1 (6 bases). With 3 bases removed from V and 4 bases from J, the gap between germline ends came to 12 bases. The CDR3 is 14 amino acids. Germline CDR1 and CDR2: PRHDT and FYEKMQ (reference sequence). The CDR3 nucleotides are TGTGCCAGCAGCTTTGTACCACAGGGAGAGACCCAGTACTTC. Its translation is CASSFVPQGETQYF.

The rearrangement links TRBV6-5 to TRBJ2-1, with 8 bases fitting TRBD2. V trimming: 5 bases; J trimming: 10 bases; junction bases outside the gene matches: 13. This CDR3 has 15 amino acids. Looked up from germline, CDR1 is MNHEY and CDR2 is SVGAGI. The CDR3 nucleotides read TGTGCCAGCAGTCGCGGGGGGCCTCTAGGTTGGGAGCAGTTCTTC. Encoded protein: CASSRGGPLGWEQFF.

The chain combines TRBV6-1 with TRBJ1-6; D might be TRBD1 (5 bases). This CDR3 is built from 14 residues. Germline V gene data show CDR1 as MNHNS and CDR2 as SASEGT. V shed 9 bases and J shed 9 bases, with 18 bases lying between them. CDR3 bases: TGTGCCAGTTCCAGGGAACCAAGCGTTTCACCCCTCCACTTT. It yields the protein CASSREPSVSPLHF.

The rearrangement joins TRBV9 to TRBJ2-1; TRBD2 matches at 10 bases. V trimming: 0 bases; J trimming: 8 bases; junction bases outside the gene matches: 5. Germline values: CDR1 SGDLS, CDR2 YYNGEE. The CDR3 runs 15 residues. CDR3 protein: CASSVGGLAGDEQFF. Here the CDR3 DNA reads TGTGCCAGCAGCGTAGGTGGTCTAGCGGGAGATGAGCAGTTCTTC.

J is TRBJ1-3 and V is TRBV4-2; tentative D call: TRBD1 (6 bases). The V gene lost 2 bases and the J gene lost 2 bases, with 7 bases spanning the gap. Germline V gives CDR1 LGHNA, CDR2 YNFKEQ. This CDR3 has 14 residues. CDR3 sequence (DNA): TGTGCCAGCAGCCAATCAGGGGCTGGAAACACCATATATTTT. Encoded protein: CASSQSGAGNTIYF.

The rearrangement joins TRBV27 to TRBJ1-1; D gene uncertain. V was trimmed by 8 bases and J by 2 bases, leaving 6 bases between them. This CDR3 comprises 11 residues. Germline V gene sequence: CDR1 MNHEY, CDR2 SMNVEV (reference sequence). The CDR3 region is CASRSNTEAFF. The CDR3 coding sequence is TGTGCCAGCCGGAGCAACACTGAAGCTTTCTTT.

The chain employs TRBV5-1 and TRBJ2-1; D may be TRBD2 (6 bases). Germline values: CDR1 SGHRS, CDR2 YFSETQ. V was shortened by 2 bases and J by 4 bases, with 13 bases between the two germline ends. The CDR3 runs to 15 residues. CDR3 region: CASSFWRESYNEQFF. The CDR3 coding sequence is TGCGCCAGCAGCTTCTGGCGGGAATCGTACAATGAGCAGTTCTTC. Based on the CDR3 plus reference TRBV5-1 and TRBJ2-1, the full variable domain is KAGVTQTPRYLIKTRGQQVTLSCSPISGHRSVSWYQQTPGQGLQFLFEYFSETQRNKGNFPGRFSGRQFSNSRSEMNVSTLELGDSALYLCASSFWRESYNEQFFGPGTRLTVL.

The chain is built from TRBV5-1 and TRBJ1-1; D ambiguous. With 2 bases removed from V and 4 bases from J, the gap between germline ends came to 6 bases. Germline-derived CDR1 and CDR2 are SGHRS and YFSETQ. The CDR3 contains 12 residues. The CDR3 spells CASSLTSTEAFF. CDR3 nucleotides: TGCGCCAGCAGCTTAACAAGCACTGAAGCTTTCTTT.

The chain couples TRBV28 to TRBJ2-7, with D uncertain. Germline CDR1 is MDHEN and CDR2 is SYDVKM. The CDR3 runs to 14 residues. The V gene lost 4 bases and the J gene lost 6 bases, with 16 bases spanning the gap. The CDR3 spells CASSSYAVASEQYF. The CDR3 DNA sequence: TGTGCCAGCAGTTCTTATGCGGTGGCCTCCGAGCAGTACTTC.

The rearrangement uses TRBV5-8 and TRBJ1-1, with 7 bases aligning to TRBD1. CDR3 size: 13 residues. Germline values: CDR1 SGHTS, CDR2 YDEGEE. The V and J ends lost 5 bases and 6 bases, in that order; junction bases with no gene match: 7. CDR3 in DNA: TGTGCCAGCAGGAAAACAGGGGCCGCTGAAGCTTTCTTT. Its protein product is CASRKTGAAEAFF.

The CDR3 protein is CASSKQNTEAFF. CDR3 in DNA: TGTGCCAGCAGTAAACAGAACACTGAAGCTTTCTTT. The chain couples TRBV6-5 to TRBJ1-1; D uncertain. The CDR3 length is 12 residues. V lost 5 bases and J 1 base, leaving 5 bases between the germline ends. The V gene's germline CDR1 is MNHEY and CDR2 SVGAGI.

V is TRBV11-2 and J is TRBJ2-2; 7 nucleotides agree with TRBD2. Germline V gene lookup returns CDR1 SGHAT and CDR2 FQNNGV. CDR3 length: 16 residues. J lost 5 bases, V lost 2 bases, and 8 bases had no gene match. CDR3 in DNA: TGTGCCAGCAGCTTACTAGCGGCGGGCTTAACCGGGGAGCTGTTTTTT. Its protein is CASSLLAAGLTGELFF.

The chain couples TRBV15 to TRBJ2-5; perhaps TRBD2 as D (5 bases). V dropped 5 bases and J dropped 0 bases, with 10 bases sitting between them. The length of the CDR3 is 14 residues. Germline V gene data show CDR1 as LNHNV and CDR2 as YYDKDF (reference sequence). The CDR3 nucleotides are TGTGCCACCAGCCGAGCCGGGGACCAAGAGACCCAGTACTTC. Its protein product is CATSRAGDQETQYF.

The chain has TRBV4-1 and TRBJ2-7; 7 bases fit TRBD1. The CDR3 totals 16 residues. V shed 1 base and J 3 bases; nucleotides not matched to a gene: 9. Per germline, CDR1 MGHRA and CDR2 YSYEKL. The CDR3: CASSQGMRQGVYEQYF. CDR3 DNA: TGCGCCAGCAGCCAAGGCATGAGACAGGGTGTCTACGAGCAGTACTTC.

CDR3 sequence reads: CASSLGTGGTEAFF. The CDR3 DNA reads as TGCGCCAGCAGCCTGGGGACAGGGGGCACTGAAGCTTTCTTT. The chain recombines TRBV5-1 with TRBJ1-1; 11 bases are shared with TRBD1. CDR3 length: 14 residues. V shed 4 bases and J 4 bases; nucleotides not matched to a gene: 3. Germline values: CDR1 SGHRS, CDR2 YFSETQ.

This clone was detected once. The V call is TRBV7-9, the J call TRBJ2-7; tentative D call: TRBD1 (5 bases). Germline V gives CDR1 SEHNR, CDR2 FQNEAQ (reference sequence). V shed 2 bases and J shed 2 bases, with 13 bases lying between them. The length of the CDR3 is 15 residues. The CDR3, as DNA: TGTGCCAGCAGCTTAAGGGGCCAATTACCCTACGAGCAGTACTTC. Translating gives CASSLRGQLPYEQYF.

This rearrangement joins TRBV28 to TRBJ1-4; a weak D match, TRBD1 (5 bases). This CDR3 is 14 amino acids long. V dropped 7 bases and J dropped 7 bases, with 16 bases sitting between them. CDR1 is MDHEN, CDR2 SYDVKM, per germline. This CDR3 reads CASTTTGFGEKLFF. Here the CDR3 DNA reads TGTGCCAGCACCACCACAGGATTTGGTGAAAAACTGTTTTTT. The variable domain in full, with the rest retrieved from reference TRBV28 and TRBJ1-4, is DVKVTQSSRYLVKRTGEKVFLECVQDMDHENMFWYRQDPGLGLRLIYFSYDVKMKEKGDIPEGYSVSREKKERFSLILESASTNQTSMYLCASTTTGFGEKLFFGSGTQLSVL.

The genes are TRBV6-5 and TRBJ2-7; 8 nucleotides agree with TRBD1. From germline, CDR1 is MNHEY and CDR2 SVGAGI. The trim removed 5 bases at V and 0 bases at J, leaving 6 bases unmatched. This CDR3 contains 15 residues. The DNA for the CDR3 is TGTGCCAGCAGTGTTACAGGGGGTAGCTCCTACGAGCAGTACTTC. Translated: CASSVTGGSSYEQYF.

CDR3 nucleotides: TGTGCCAGCATGGGCGGGGGTATAGCCAAAAACATTCAGTACTTC. This sequence encodes CASMGGGIAKNIQYF. The V and J genes are TRBV25-1 and TRBJ2-4; 7 bases align to TRBD2. J lost 0 bases, V lost 7 bases, and 6 bases had no gene match. Germline V gives CDR1 MGHDK, CDR2 SYGVNS. This CDR3 is built from 15 residues. Using reference TRBV25-1 and TRBJ2-4 for the parts outside the CDR3, the full variable domain is EADIYQTPRYLVIGTGKKITLECSQTMGHDKMYWYQQDPGMELHLIHYSYGVNSTEKGDLSSESTVSRIRTEHFPLTLESARPSHTSQYLCASMGGGIAKNIQYFGAGTRLSVL.

V is TRBV27 and J is TRBJ1-2, with TRBD1 matching 9 bases. CDR3 length: 14 residues. Germline trimming cut 5 bases from V and 7 bases from J; bases unmatched to any gene: 8. Germline V gives CDR1 MNHEY, CDR2 SMNVEV (reference sequence). The CDR3 protein is CASSVPGQGSGYTF. Written as DNA, the CDR3 is TGTGCCAGCAGTGTACCGGGACAGGGATCTGGCTACACCTTC.

The chain couples TRBV27 to TRBJ2-2, with TRBD2 identical over 8 bases. Germline CDR1 and CDR2: MNHEY and SMNVEV (reference sequence). The CDR3 is made up of 15 amino acids. V gave up 6 bases and J gave up 1 base; unmatched junction bases: 4. The CDR3 reads CASRGAGVNTGELFF. CDR3 in DNA: TGTGCCAGCAGAGGAGCGGGGGTGAACACCGGGGAGCTGTTTTTT.

V gene TRBV10-3 combines with J gene TRBJ2-7; TRBD1 agrees at 7 bases. The CDR3 contains 14 residues. Germline V gene sequence: CDR1 ENHRY, CDR2 SYGVKD. Trimming at V came to 5 bases and at J to 5 bases, leaving 9 bases not matched to a gene. CDR3 residues: CAISPQGIADEQYF. DNA for the CDR3: TGTGCCATCAGTCCACAGGGGATAGCAGACGAGCAGTACTTC.

CDR3 sequence: CASSTSGNDNEQFF. The CDR3 region has the DNA TGTGCCAGCAGCACTAGCGGGAATGACAATGAGCAGTTCTTC. J is TRBJ2-1 and V is TRBV7-3; 10 bases are shared with TRBD2. This CDR3 spans 14 amino acids. CDR1 is SGHTA and CDR2 is FQGTGA in the germline V gene. V shed 5 bases, J shed 5 bases, and the junction held 3 bases outside the gene matches.

This chain uses TRBV9 with TRBJ2-3, with TRBD2 matching 12 bases. CDR1 is SGDLS, CDR2 YYNGEE, per germline. The CDR3 consists of 16 residues. J gave up 3 bases and V 2 bases, and 4 bases lay outside the gene matches. The CDR3 nucleotides read TGTGCCAGCAGCGTTCTACTAGCGGGAGGAACAGATACGCAGTATTTT. Its translation is CASSVLLAGGTDTQYF.